The count of the clone carrying this T cell receptor (beta chain) is one. Some clones are missing from TCRdb's copy, which holds only in-frame ones; the method was immunoSEQ multiplex PCR. There are over 110,000 clones in the sample; 88% occur only once, and approximately 1.8% lies in the top ten. The record originates from a study of blood T cell repertoires in COVID-19. At the level of the study: Sample material is recorded as cDNA or gDNA derived from T cells, B-cell-depleted T cells, or PBMCs.

Trimming left V 5 bases short and J 7 bases short, with 15 bases between. Germline CDR1 MNHEY, CDR2 SMNVEV (reference sequence). The CDR3 is 15 residues long. The TCR sequence derives from a man aged 70 or older with acute or convalescent COVID-19. Source material: peripheral blood. V is TRBV27 and J is TRBJ1-6, with a weak D call TRBD1 (6 bases). The CDR3 here is CASSVIGGRNSPLHF. CDR3 bases: TGTGCCAGCAGTGTAATAGGGGGTCGGAATTCACCCCTCCACTTT.